The clone carrying this T cell receptor (beta chain) was picked up a small number of times. Time point reported: recipient sample about 28 days before transplant, after cytoreduction. CDR1 MNHEY and CDR2 SVGAGI come from the germline V gene. CDR3 length: 13 residues. Trimming left V 4 bases short and J 0 bases short, with 6 bases between. Profiling relied on immunoSEQ multiplex PCR, and the TCRdb table lists in-frame clones only, not all of them. The sample yields around 25,000 clones, roughly 70% seen once. The data are from a study of T cell clonotyping in hematopoietic cell transplantation. The TCR comes from a man aged 45 to 65 with myelodysplastic syndrome. Some clones in this sample may be carry-over from other donors' samples. The chain joins TRBV6-5 to TRBJ1-2, with D tentatively TRBD1 (5 bases). Sequences were derived from peripheral blood mononuclear cells, sampled before stem cell transplant. Here the CDR3 DNA reads TGTGCCAGCAGTTCGGGGGCTAACTATGGCTACACCTTC. It specifies CASSSGANYGYTF.